The clone carrying this TCR beta chain has only one observation. As yet, its antigen is unknown. This sample was taken from a study of T cell responses to AZD1222 COVID-19 vaccine. Whole-study findings and limits: Sampling that yielded the repertoires occurred only after the peak T cell response. Among those given AZD1222, only six were seropositive at baseline. Dominant CD4 TCR responses targeted spike regions 160-218 and 743-854.

Repertoires were generated with immunoSEQ multiplex PCR, while TCRdb's copy carries only in-frame clones and drops some. Among some 150,000 clones listed, over 90% were seen once. The sample was peripheral blood, taken 28 days after the second AZD1222 dose. The sequence was obtained from an adult who received the AZD1222 COVID-19 vaccine.

The chain's CDR3 is CASSRGKGPSQGPYEQYF. As DNA, the CDR3 is TGTGCCAGCAGCCGGGGAAAAGGGCCCTCGCAAGGACCCTACGAGCAGTACTTC. This sequence joins TRBV3-1 (or the pseudogene TRBV3-2) and TRBJ2-7; D is undetermined. This CDR3 is built from 18 residues. Germline V gene sequence: CDR1 LGHDT, CDR2 YNNKEL (reference sequence). The V and J ends lost 4 bases and 2 bases respectively, with 24 bases between them.